This paragraph reports one TCR beta chain. Each donor had about 9.6 milliliters of peripheral blood drawn. V was clipped by 5 bases and J by 3 bases, with 14 bases between them. This CDR3 contains 14 residues. Germline loops: CDR1 SEHNR, CDR2 FQNEAQ (reference sequence). The data derive from a study of blood T cells in healthy people across ages. Through a sample-barcoded 5' primer and a J-beta primer mix, a second PCR was run for 7 to 11 cycles. Every cDNA molecule carried a tag from a template-switch adaptor bearing 12 random nucleotides. TCRdb ran MiXCR on the 5' RACE reads and lists one entry per CDR3 protein. The table has more than 600,000 distinct CDR3 sequences, 20% to 25% seen once; the top ten hold 9% to 9.5%. These records were also assigned to another study, of T cells of mothers and their children.

Sequenced sample: blood. The V call is TRBV7-9, the J call TRBJ2-7; either TRBD1 or TRBD2 may fit D (5 bases each). The sequence came from a boy aged 5-17 years in good health. CDR3 protein: CASSQPGTNYEQYF. The DNA of the CDR3 is TGTGCCAGCAGCCAACCGGGGACCAACTACGAGCAGTACTTC. The full variable domain, rest sourced from reference TRBV7-9 and TRBJ2-7, is DTGVSQNPRHKITKRGQNVTFRCDPISEHNRLYWYRQTLGQGPEFLTYFQNEAQLEKSRLLSDRFSAERPKGSFSTLEIQRTEQGDSAMYLCASSQPGTNYEQYFGPGTRLTVT.